In this sample, the clone carrying this TCR beta chain turned up a few times. Its specificity is unknown. The sample belongs to a study of T cells in narcolepsy. V was clipped by 8 bases and J by 3 bases, with 8 bases between them. Germline V CDR1 and CDR2: MDHEN, SYDVKM. This CDR3 is 13 amino acids long. The method was immunoSEQ multiplex PCR; TCRdb's version includes in-frame clones alone and lacks a portion of them. Of about 40,000 clones in the sample, roughly 88% were seen once. Overall study findings and caveats: Autoreactive clonotypes reportedly recurred in blood of same and different patients, not controls. Autoreactive HCRT-specific and TRIB2-specific clonotypes were marked in same-patient CSF-versus-blood CD4+ comparisons. No autoreactive T cell clone sequences appeared in some memory CD4+ repertoires.

What was sequenced was CD45RA- memory CD4+ T cells from PBMCs. The chain joins TRBV28 to TRBJ1-6; D gene uncertain. This sequence was found in a human donor with narcolepsy. The CDR3 region has the DNA TGTGCCAGCGGCGCAAGCTATAATTCACCCCTCCACTTT. As protein: CASGASYNSPLHF.